This TCR beta chain was captured in a study of CD8+ T cells in alopecia areata. About the research overall: Administration of oral tofacitinib to treated patients was at 5 to 10 mg twice daily. Overall study results and limits: Patients showed less clear TCR sequence sharing than mice, possibly partly because of HLA diversity.

To note about this clone: As yet, its antigen is unknown.

Extracted RNA was reverse transcribed, and the resulting cDNA served as sequencing template. Data came from immunoSEQ multiplex PCR; TCRdb stores just in-frame clones and leaves some out. The sample lists fewer than 150,000 clones, around three fifths occurring once. The sample consisted of CD4+ T cells sorted from blood, taken at week 0. This sequence was found in a human donor with alopecia areata.

In nucleotides, the CDR3 is TGTGCCAGCAGCGTGGCGGGGGGGCCATACGAGCAGTACTTC. Residues: CASSVAGGPYEQYF. V is TRBV9 and J is TRBJ2-7; 9 positions match TRBD2. In germline, CDR1 is SGDLS, CDR2 YYNGEE. With V trimmed by 2 bases and J by 4 bases, 4 bases remained unmatched. The CDR3 contains 14 residues. Using reference TRBV9 and TRBJ2-7 for the parts outside the CDR3, the full variable domain is DSGVTQTPKHLITATGQRVTLRCSPRSGDLSVYWYQQSLDQGLQFLIQYYNGEERAKGNILERFSAQQFPDLHSELNLSSLELGDSALYFCASSVAGGPYEQYFGPGTRLTVT.